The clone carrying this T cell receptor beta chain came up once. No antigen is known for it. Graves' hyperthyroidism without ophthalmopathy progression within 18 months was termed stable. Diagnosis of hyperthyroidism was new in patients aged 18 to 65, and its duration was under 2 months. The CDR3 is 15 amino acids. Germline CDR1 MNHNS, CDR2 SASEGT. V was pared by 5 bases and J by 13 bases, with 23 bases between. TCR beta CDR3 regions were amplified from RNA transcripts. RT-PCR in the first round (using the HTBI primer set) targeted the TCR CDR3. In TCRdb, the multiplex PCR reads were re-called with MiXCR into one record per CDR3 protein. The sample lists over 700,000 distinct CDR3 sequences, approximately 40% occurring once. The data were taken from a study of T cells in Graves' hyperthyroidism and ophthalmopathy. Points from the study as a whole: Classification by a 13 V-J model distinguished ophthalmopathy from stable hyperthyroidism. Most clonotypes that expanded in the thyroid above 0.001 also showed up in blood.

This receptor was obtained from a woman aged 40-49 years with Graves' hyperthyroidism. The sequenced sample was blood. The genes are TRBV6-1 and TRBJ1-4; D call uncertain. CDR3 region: CASSTSFNGRVRLFF. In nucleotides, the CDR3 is TGTGCCAGCAGTACGAGCTTCAACGGGAGAGTGAGACTGTTTTTT.